Below are 18 T cell receptor beta chains sequenced from a single sample in a study of T cell responses to AZD1222 COVID-19 vaccine. Produced via immunoSEQ multiplex PCR; TCRdb's table is partial and in-frame only. The sample holds tens of thousands of clones, around nine tenths seen once. Material: peripheral blood, obtained on day 0 of AZD1222 vaccination. These receptors all come from an adult in good health.

V and J are TRBV6-5 and TRBJ1-1; no firm D call. Germline loops: CDR1 MNHEY, CDR2 SVGAGI. Trimming removed 7 bases at V and 1 base at J, with 4 bases between. The CDR3 consists of 11 residues. The CDR3 loop is CASTKNTEAFF. The DNA for the CDR3 is TGTGCCAGCACCAAGAACACTGAAGCTTTCTTT.

This CDR3 is CASSPPLRGDTEAFF. DNA for the CDR3: TGTGCCAGCTCACCACCGTTAAGGGGGGACACTGAAGCTTTCTTT. This chain links TRBV18 with TRBJ1-1; TRBD1 might be the D (6 bases). V dropped 0 bases and J dropped 3 bases, with 11 bases sitting between them. The CDR3 extends over 15 amino acids. Germline V gene data show CDR1 as KGHSH and CDR2 as LQKENI.

The genes are TRBV7-2 and TRBJ2-7, with D perhaps matching TRBD1 (5 bases). Trimming left V 4 bases short and J 3 bases short, with 7 bases between. This CDR3 comprises 12 residues. In germline, CDR1 is SGHTA, CDR2 FQGNSA. The CDR3 spells CASSSQGYEQYF. DNA for the CDR3: TGTGCCAGCAGCTCTCAGGGCTACGAGCAGTACTTC.

The V and J genes are TRBV13 and TRBJ2-3; D unresolved. V was trimmed by 5 bases and J by 5 bases, leaving 5 bases between them. The CDR3 runs to 11 residues. Germline V lookup: CDR1 PRHDT, CDR2 FYEKMQ (reference sequence). CDR3 amino acids: CASSTRDTQYF. The CDR3 DNA reads TGTGCCAGCAGCACGAGAGATACGCAGTATTTT.

This chain connects TRBV5-8 to TRBJ1-5; no definite D call. CDR1 and CDR2 (germline): SGHTS, YDEGEE. The CDR3 has 14 residues. V gave up 4 bases and J gave up 0 bases, with 8 bases separating them. CDR3 in amino acids: CASSPPPSNQPQHF. Here the CDR3 DNA reads TGTGCCAGCAGCCCCCCCCCTAGCAATCAGCCCCAGCATTTT. The variable domain in full, with the rest retrieved from reference TRBV5-8 and TRBJ1-5, is EAGVTQSPTHLIKTRGQQATLRCSPISGHTSVYWYQQALGLGLQFLLWYDEGEERNRGNFPPRFSGRQFPNYSSELNVNALELEDSALYLCASSPPPSNQPQHFGDGTRLSIL.

The chain links TRBV29-1 to TRBJ2-3; TRBD2 is a possible D gene (6 bases). This CDR3 spans 15 amino acids. V shed 7 bases and J shed 2 bases, with 19 bases lying between them. CDR1 is SQVTM, CDR2 ANQGSEA, per germline. The CDR3 spells CSAVRGIADTDTQYF. The CDR3 DNA sequence: TGCAGCGCTGTCCGGGGAATAGCGGACACAGATACGCAGTATTTT.

V and J are TRBV28 and TRBJ2-7, with 7 bases matching TRBD1. This CDR3 is 13 amino acids long. Losses at the gene ends were 8 bases for V and 3 bases for J; bases not matched to a gene: 7. Germline loops: CDR1 MDHEN, CDR2 SYDVKM. Written as DNA, the CDR3 is TGTGCCAGCCGGACAGGAATTATCTACGAGCAGTACTTC. This sequence encodes CASRTGIIYEQYF.

The chain links TRBV12-5 to TRBJ1-1; D not resolved. CDR3 size: 14 residues. The V and J ends lost 0 bases and 1 base respectively, with 6 bases between them. The germline V gene encodes CDR1 LGHNT and CDR2 FRNRAP. CDR3 sequence (DNA): TGTGCTAGTGGTTTGGTACCGCAGAACACTGAAGCTTTCTTT. Translating gives CASGLVPQNTEAFF.

CDR3 region: CSVVQAGGNEQFF. CDR3 bases: TGCAGCGTTGTCCAAGCGGGAGGCAATGAGCAGTTCTTC. The chain uses TRBV29-1 and TRBJ2-1; 9 bases align to TRBD2. The germline gives CDR1 SQVTM, CDR2 ANQGSEA. The CDR3 is 13 amino acids. The V segment lost 4 bases and the J segment 6 bases; nucleotides outside the gene matches: 4.

This clone has just a few counts. The rearrangement joins TRBV5-1 to TRBJ2-7; 11 bases line up with TRBD2. The CDR3 consists of 14 residues. The V segment lost 2 bases and the J segment 4 bases; nucleotides outside the gene matches: 2. Germline lookup yields CDR1 SGHRS and CDR2 YFSETQ. The CDR3 DNA follows: TGCGCCAGCAGCTTTAGCGGGAGGGGATACGAGCAGTACTTC. This translates into CASSFSGRGYEQYF.

The rearrangement links TRBV7-9 to TRBJ2-3; 7 nucleotides agree with TRBD2. Germline CDR1 reads SEHNR; CDR2 reads FQNEAQ (reference sequence). Germline trimming cut 7 bases from V and 3 bases from J; bases unmatched to any gene: 7. This CDR3 contains 14 residues. The CDR3 sequence: CASTPGGGTDTQYF. CDR3 coding DNA: TGTGCCAGCACCCCCGGGGGAGGGACAGATACGCAGTATTTT.

The chain recombines TRBV2 with TRBJ1-3, with D possibly matching TRBD1 (5 bases). Germline V gene data show CDR1 as SNHLY and CDR2 as FYNNEI. V lost 3 bases and J 1 base, leaving 10 bases between the germline ends. This CDR3 is built from 15 residues. The CDR3 sequence is CASSDWGSSGNTIYF. The DNA of the CDR3 is TGTGCCAGCAGTGACTGGGGGAGTTCTGGAAACACCATATATTTT. The complete variable domain, with remaining parts taken from reference TRBV2 and TRBJ1-3, reads EPEVTQTPSHQVTQMGQEVILRCVPISNHLYFYWYRQILGQKVEFLVSFYNNEISEKSEIFDDQFSVERPDGSNFTLKIRSTKLEDSAMYFCASSDWGSSGNTIYFGEGSWLTVV.

This clone has more than one count but fewer than ten. The rearrangement uses TRBV11-2 and TRBJ2-1; TRBD2 matches 11 bases. Germline values: CDR1 SGHAT, CDR2 FQNNGV. The V and J ends lost 0 bases and 15 bases, in that order; junction bases with no gene match: 7. The CDR3 is 14 residues long. The CDR3 region has the DNA TGTGCCAGCAGCTTAGATGCCGGGACTAGCGGTAGGTTCTTC. This codes for CASSLDAGTSGRFF.

V is TRBV2 and J is TRBJ1-2, with a tentative D call TRBD1 (5 bases). Trimming pared 9 bases from V and 4 bases from J, leaving 15 bases between. The CDR3 consists of 13 residues. Looked up from germline, CDR1 is SNHLY and CDR2 is FYNNEI. The CDR3: CASRDAGGYGYTF. Written as DNA, the CDR3 is TGTGCCAGTCGGGACGCGGGGGGCTATGGCTACACCTTC.

This clone came up once. The chain uses TRBV18 and TRBJ1-1; 11 bases are a match to TRBD1. The ends lost 4 bases at V and 10 bases at J; junction bases unmatched: 8. This CDR3 has 14 residues. Germline loops: CDR1 KGHSH, CDR2 LQKENI. The CDR3 spells CASSLDGQGARAFF. The CDR3 bases are TGTGCCAGCTCACTAGACGGACAGGGGGCTCGAGCTTTCTTT.

The V gene is TRBV7-3, the J gene TRBJ2-3, with unresolved D. The CDR3 covers 13 residues. Trimming took 3 bases from V and 2 from J, leaving 6 bases between them. Per the germline V gene, CDR1 is SGHTA and CDR2 is FQGTGA. The CDR3 loop is CASSFPNTDTQYF. CDR3 DNA: TGTGCCAGCAGCTTCCCTAACACAGATACGCAGTATTTT.

This clone appeared a single time. CDR3 coding DNA: TGTGCCATCAGTGAGCAAAATTCACCCCTCCACTTT. It translates to CAISEQNSPLHF. V is TRBV10-3 and J is TRBJ1-6; unclear D gene. Germline CDR1 ENHRY, CDR2 SYGVKD. V lost 2 bases to trimming and J lost 7 bases, with 3 bases between them. The length of the CDR3 is 12 residues.

This clone occurred once. The chain has TRBV6-2 or TRBV6-3 and TRBJ2-1; 10 positions match TRBD2. Germline V gives CDR1 MNHEY, CDR2 SVGEGT. This CDR3 region has 18 residues. J was trimmed by 3 bases and V by 0 bases; bases with no gene match: 8. CDR3 sequence: CASSYSSGGPTGYNEQFF. CDR3 bases: TGTGCCAGCAGTTACTCTAGCGGGGGGCCCACCGGCTACAATGAGCAGTTCTTC.